This record looks at one T cell receptor beta chain sequence and its context. These data originate in a study of shared clonotypes between healthy human individuals. Ten immunoSEQ deep assay plates held the unsorted PBMC DNA. TCRdb's table, derived via immunoSEQ multiplex PCR, lists solely in-frame clones and lacks some. The sample yields around 500,000 clones, approximately 81% seen once. The germline gives CDR1 MNHEY, CDR2 SVGAGI. Trimming left V 4 bases short and J 3 bases short, with 10 bases between. The CDR3 covers 13 residues. Donors comprised healthy HIV-negative adults lacking recent acute infections or vaccinations.

The origin of this receptor is a woman between 40 and 55 years old in good health. Some clones in this sample may be carry-over from other donors' samples. This rearrangement joins TRBV6-5 to TRBJ2-7; D is ambiguous. Sequencing was performed on PBMCs. The CDR3 coding sequence is TGTGCCAGCAGTTTGGCCCCCTACTACGAGCAGTACTTC. It translates to CASSLAPYYEQYF.